The next 18 T cell receptor beta chains were all read from a single sample in a study of OX40 agonist ivuxolimab in advanced cancers. Assay used: immunoSEQ multiplex PCR; TCRdb lists only in-frame clones, some missing. The sample has tens of thousands of clones, about 86% seen once. The specimen was CD4+ or CD8+ T cells sorted from blood, collected in a trial of the OX40 agonist ivuxolimab. The receptors originated from an adult with an advanced solid tumor such as melanoma, head and neck, liver or kidney cancer.

The chain recombines TRBV7-9 with TRBJ1-1; TRBD1 might be the D (5 bases). CDR1 and CDR2 from the germline V gene are SEHNR and FQNEAQ (reference sequence). The CDR3 spans 14 residues. The V gene lost 3 bases and the J gene lost 0 bases, with 8 bases spanning the gap. The CDR3 region has the DNA TGTGCCAGCAGCTTTCGACAGATGAACACTGAAGCTTTCTTT. Amino acids: CASSFRQMNTEAFF.

The chain employs TRBV6-1 and TRBJ2-1, with a possible D match to TRBD1 (5 bases). From germline, CDR1 is MNHNS and CDR2 SASEGT. CDR3 length: 15 residues. V lost 11 bases and J lost 1, with 18 bases in between. The CDR3 bases are TGTGCCTCCCAAGGGCAGGGTGTATCCTACAATGAGCAGTTCTTC. Its translation: CASQGQGVSYNEQFF.

The V call is TRBV5-5, the J call TRBJ2-1; TRBD1 might be the D (6 bases). Per the germline V gene, CDR1 is SGHKS and CDR2 is YYEKEE (reference sequence). The CDR3 sequence is 15 residues long. The V end was cut by 6 bases, the J end by 11 bases, with 24 bases between. The DNA of the CDR3 is TGTGCCAGCATGCTCCGGGACAATCTTGTTGGGAAGCAGTTCTTC. Amino acids: CASMLRDNLVGKQFF. The variable domain in full, completed from reference TRBV5-5 and TRBJ2-1, reads DAGVTQSPTHLIKTRGQQVTLRCSPISGHKSVSWYQQVLGQGPQFIFQYYEKEERGRGNFPDRFSARQFPNYSSELNVNALLLGDSALYLCASMLRDNLVGKQFFGPGTRLTVL.

The chain joins TRBV5-1 to TRBJ2-7; 7 bases match TRBD1. The length of the CDR3 is 12 residues. The germline V gene has CDR1 SGHRS and CDR2 YFSETQ. The V and J ends lost 2 bases and 6 bases, in that order; junction bases with no gene match: 2. Written as DNA, the CDR3 is TGCGCCAGCAGCTTTAACAGGGGCGAGCAGTACTTC. It codes for CASSFNRGEQYF.

This chain connects TRBV18 to TRBJ1-3, with D unclear. The CDR3 loop spans 17 amino acids. Germline assignment: CDR1 KGHSH and CDR2 LQKENI. V was pared by 0 bases and J by 0 bases, with 12 bases between. The CDR3 DNA reads TGTGCCAGCTCACCACCGGGTTCCCGGGCCTCTGGAAACACCATATATTTT. It translates to CASSPPGSRASGNTIYF.

This chain links TRBV18 with TRBJ2-1; the match to TRBD2 covers 7 bases. The V gene's germline CDR1 is KGHSH and CDR2 LQKENI. This CDR3 comprises 13 residues. With V trimmed by 3 bases and J by 8 bases, 4 bases remained unmatched. CDR3: CASSPQTSYEQFF. CDR3 DNA sequence: TGTGCCAGCTCACCCCAGACTAGCTATGAGCAGTTCTTC.

The V call is TRBV15, the J call TRBJ1-2; 9 positions agree with TRBD1. V dropped 4 bases and J dropped 2; count of bases not matched to a gene: 5. CDR1 and CDR2 from the germline V gene are LNHNV and YYDKDF (reference sequence). CDR3 size: 15 residues. The CDR3 DNA is TGTGCCACCAGCAACAAAGACAGGGGGAACTATGGCTACACCTTC. Protein product: CATSNKDRGNYGYTF. Supplemented by reference TRBV15 and TRBJ1-2, the full variable domain reads DAMVIQNPRYQVTQFGKPVTLSCSQTLNHNVMYWYQQKSSQAPKLLFHYYDKDFNNEADTPDNFQSRRPNTSFCFLDIRSPGLGDTAMYLCATSNKDRGNYGYTFGSGTRLTVV.

The count of this clone is one. V usage is TRBV5-6 and J usage is TRBJ1-1; 8 bases are a match to TRBD1. Per the germline V gene, CDR1 is SGHDT and CDR2 is YYEEEE. V shed 2 bases and J 6 bases; nucleotides not matched to a gene: 9. The CDR3 is 15 amino acids. This chain's CDR3 is CASSLMGDRGPEAFF. Written as DNA, the CDR3 is TGTGCCAGCAGCTTAATGGGTGACAGGGGACCTGAAGCTTTCTTT.

The CDR3 sequence is CAISESASGESRDTQYF. Written as DNA, the CDR3 is TGTGCCATCAGTGAGTCGGCTAGCGGCGAATCCCGGGATACGCAGTATTTT. This chain uses TRBV10-3 with TRBJ2-3; 7 bases line up with TRBD2. The germline V gene has CDR1 ENHRY and CDR2 SYGVKD. The CDR3 has 17 amino acids. The V and J ends lost 0 bases and 6 bases, in that order; junction bases with no gene match: 12.

The chain has TRBV7-9 and TRBJ1-2; D unresolved. This CDR3 has 12 amino acids. V was trimmed by 5 bases and J by 7 bases, leaving 11 bases between them. From germline, CDR1 is SEHNR and CDR2 FQNEAQ (reference sequence). The CDR3 region is CASSQSWAGYTF. In DNA form, the CDR3 reads TGTGCCAGCAGCCAGAGTTGGGCTGGCTACACCTTC.

This chain uses TRBV15 with TRBJ2-1, with D perhaps being TRBD1 or TRBD2 (5 bases each). CDR1 is LNHNV, CDR2 YYDKDF, per germline (reference sequence). V was cut by 8 bases and J by 0 bases, with 17 bases left in between. The CDR3 runs to 16 residues. CDR3 loop: CATLPRGRSSYNEQFF. The CDR3 region has the DNA TGTGCCACCCTACCGAGGGGCCGGAGCTCCTACAATGAGCAGTTCTTC.

The J gene is TRBJ1-2, the V gene TRBV9; no clear D. The CDR3 is made up of 15 amino acids. Per germline, CDR1 SGDLS and CDR2 YYNGEE. V lost 1 base to trimming and J lost 4 bases, with 14 bases between them. In DNA form, the CDR3 reads TGTGCCAGCAGCGTAACCTCCCAACAGCCCTATGGCTACACCTTC. Translating it yields CASSVTSQQPYGYTF.

CDR3 region: CASIGTAPGELFF. DNA for the CDR3: TGTGCCAGCATCGGGACAGCGCCCGGGGAGCTGTTTTTT. The chain is built from TRBV5-4 and TRBJ2-2; 7 bases are shared with TRBD1. V shed 6 bases, J shed 6 bases, and the junction held 5 bases outside the gene matches. In germline, CDR1 is SGHNT, CDR2 YYREEE (reference sequence). This CDR3 is 13 amino acids long.

The chain recombines TRBV6-5 with TRBJ1-1, with 7 bases that match TRBD1. Trimming cost V 7 bases and J 10 bases; bases outside gene matches: 12. Germline V gives CDR1 MNHEY, CDR2 SVGAGI. The CDR3 sequence is 13 residues long. The CDR3 DNA reads as TGTGCCAGCATCGGACTCGCGAGGGACAGAGCTTTCTTT. Translated, it gives CASIGLARDRAFF.

The V and J genes are TRBV2 and TRBJ1-2; D is perhaps TRBD1 (5 bases). Trimming pared 4 bases from V and 8 bases from J, leaving 17 bases between. The germline V gene encodes CDR1 SNHLY and CDR2 FYNNEI. The CDR3 covers 14 residues. The CDR3 DNA sequence: TGTGCCAGCAGTGGTCGAAGGGGCGCTTTGGGCTACACCTTC. It specifies CASSGRRGALGYTF.

J is TRBJ2-3 and V is TRBV11-1, with D maybe TRBD2 (6 bases). V lost 6 bases and J lost 2, with 9 bases in between. Germline CDR1 SGHAT, CDR2 FQDESV (reference sequence). This CDR3 has 13 amino acids. CDR3 nucleotide sequence: TGTGCCAGCAGGAGGGACTTCACAGATACGCAGTATTTT. Translation gives CASRRDFTDTQYF.

This rearrangement joins TRBV2 to TRBJ1-1; TRBD1 might be the D (5 bases). V gave up 7 bases and J gave up 4 bases, with 13 bases separating them. This CDR3 spans 13 amino acids. Germline CDR1 reads SNHLY; CDR2 reads FYNNEI. CDR3 nucleotides: TGTGCCAGCACATATTCAAGGGGCACTGAAGCTTTCTTT. Encoded protein: CASTYSRGTEAFF.

Only one count was recorded for this clone. The rearrangement links TRBV6-5 to TRBJ1-5, with D maybe TRBD1 (6 bases). CDR1 and CDR2 (germline): MNHEY, SVGAGI. The CDR3 length is 14 residues. V lost 8 bases and J lost 6, with 17 bases in between. The DNA of the CDR3 is TGTGCCAGCGGCCGGGGGGCTGGGACTCAGCCCCAGCATTTT. As protein: CASGRGAGTQPQHF.